The 3 T cell receptor beta chains below were found in one sample sequenced in a study of T cells in Graves' hyperthyroidism and ophthalmopathy. Researchers amplified the TCR beta CDR3 regions from RNA transcripts. HTBI primers were the set used in a first-round RT-PCR of the TCR CDR3. MiXCR, applied by TCRdb to the multiplex PCR reads, yields one record per CDR3 protein. This repertoire shows under 400,000 distinct CDR3 sequences, approximately 14% found once; its top ten account for 25% to 35%. Sequences were obtained from blood. These receptors came from a young woman with Graves' hyperthyroidism that later progressed to Graves' ophthalmopathy.

A single count supports this clonotype. This may arise from a read error, as a much more abundant clone is one base away. The chain uses TRBV7-9 and TRBJ2-2; TRBD2 agrees at 7 bases. The CDR3 loop spans 15 amino acids. Germline V gene data show CDR1 as SEHNR and CDR2 as FQNEAQ (reference sequence). Here the CDR3 reads CASSGGLVDTGEPFF. The DNA of the CDR3 is TGTGCCAGCAGTGGAGGACTAGTCGACACCGGGGAGCCGTTTTTT.

This clonotype was seen many times. The rearrangement uses TRBV29-1 and TRBJ2-5, with TRBD1 matching 7 bases. CDR3 size: 12 residues. CDR1 is SQVTM, CDR2 ANQGSEA, per germline. V was pared by 8 bases and J by 9 bases, with 12 bases of the junction left unmatched. Written as DNA, the CDR3 is TGCAGCTTTCGGACAGGTTCTTTGGCCCAGTACTTC. Translation: CSFRTGSLAQYF.

The CDR3 nucleotides are TGTGCCAGCAGCTCCCTTTCTTCCGCGGGATTGAACACCGGGGAGCTGTTTTTT. Protein product: CASSSLSSAGLNTGELFF. The J gene is TRBJ2-2, the V gene TRBV7-8, with TRBD2 as a possible D gene (6 bases). There are 18 residues in the CDR3. Germline V lookup: CDR1 SGHVS, CDR2 FQNEAQ. V was trimmed by 4 bases and J by 1 base, leaving 19 bases between them.